The clone carrying this T cell receptor (beta chain) occurred once. Its cognate antigen is unknown. In the ViraFEST assay, antigen-specific CD4+ clonotypes were identified by expansion after peptide-pool stimulation. With more than 9 days of culture completed, CD4+ T cells were isolated. Nobody among the vaccine recipients had prior SARS-CoV-2 infection (nucleocapsid antibodies were negative). It was on days 3 and 7 that half the medium was replaced with IL-2 medium. CDR1 is MNHEY and CDR2 is SVGAGI in the germline V gene. CDR3 size: 16 residues. Trimming removed 3 bases at V and 2 bases at J, with 11 bases between. The data stem from a study of vaccination effects on CD4 cells after COVID-19. Overall study: Vaccination of participants consisted of two doses of either the BNT162b2 or mRNA-1273 vaccine. General study points: Infection-derived and vaccine-derived clones contracted markedly late after vaccination. Early post-infection timepoints were absent, and convalescent patients were few.

Sequencing was performed with immunoSEQ multiplex PCR; in TCRdb, only in-frame clones are kept and a portion is missing. Here the sample spans tens of thousands of clones, roughly 79% being singletons. The sample here was CD4+ T cells from PBMCs cultured with HCoV-NL63 spike peptides, taken before COVID-19 vaccination. The chain is built from TRBV6-5 and TRBJ2-6, with D tentatively TRBD1 (5 bases). This TCR was recovered from a human donor who received a COVID-19 vaccine. CDR3 coding DNA: TGTGCCAGCAGTTATGTCAGGGCCACTGGGGCCAACGTCCTGACTTTC. Translating it yields CASSYVRATGANVLTF.